Shown below are 6 T cell receptor beta chains from a single sample sequenced in a study of cytomegalovirus exposure and HLA in healthy donors. PCR amplification relied on 60 Vbeta primers (plus 13 Jbeta primers). Repertoires were generated with immunoSEQ multiplex PCR, while TCRdb's copy carries only in-frame clones and drops some. Among 50,000 to 60,000 clones listed, roughly 76% were seen once. Sequenced material: PBMCs. Every receptor here comes from a woman aged 40 to 55 in good health and CMV-seropositive.

The chain is built from TRBV5-1 and TRBJ2-1, with 11 positions matching TRBD2. Germline values: CDR1 SGHRS, CDR2 YFSETQ. The CDR3 runs to 17 residues. The V segment lost 0 bases and the J segment 7 bases; nucleotides outside the gene matches: 9. This CDR3 reads CASSLAASGGLWNEQFF. The CDR3 nucleotides are TGCGCCAGCAGCTTGGCGGCTAGCGGGGGGCTGTGGAATGAGCAGTTCTTC.

This clone was observed a handful of times. The rearrangement uses TRBV11-2 and TRBJ2-7; 8 nucleotides agree with TRBD2. This CDR3 contains 14 residues. The V and J ends lost 1 base and 4 bases, in that order; junction bases with no gene match: 3. Germline assignment: CDR1 SGHAT and CDR2 FQNNGV. As DNA, the CDR3 is TGTGCCAGCAGCTTAGCGGGGGGGATTTACGAGCAGTACTTC. Protein product: CASSLAGGIYEQYF.

This clone was recorded once. The chain links TRBV7-3 to TRBJ2-2, with 9 bases lining up with TRBD1. This CDR3 contains 14 residues. The germline gives CDR1 SGHTA, CDR2 FQGTGA. V was pared by 6 bases and J by 6 bases, with 5 bases of the junction left unmatched. The CDR3 spells CASRDRGGAGELFF. The CDR3 nucleotides are TGTGCCAGCAGGGACAGGGGAGGGGCCGGGGAGCTGTTTTTT.

V gene TRBV2 combines with J gene TRBJ2-1; 12 bases agree with TRBD2. Germline loops: CDR1 SNHLY, CDR2 FYNNEI. V shed 1 base and J 10 bases; nucleotides not matched to a gene: 2. This CDR3 contains 14 residues. The CDR3 DNA reads as TGTGCCAGCAGTGAAGATCTAGCGGGGGGGGAGCAGTTCTTC. This sequence encodes CASSEDLAGGEQFF.

V usage is TRBV10-1 and J usage is TRBJ2-7; maybe TRBD2 (6 bases). This CDR3 is 12 amino acids long. CDR1 is WNHNN and CDR2 is SYGVQD in the germline V gene (reference sequence). The germline V and J ends were trimmed by 5 bases and 3 bases, with 8 bases remaining between them. CDR3 sequence: CASSSGLYEQYF. The CDR3 DNA follows: TGCGCCAGCAGTTCGGGACTCTACGAGCAGTACTTC.

The chain is built from TRBV2 and TRBJ2-7; maybe TRBD1 (6 bases). V shed 8 bases and J shed 4 bases, with 12 bases lying between them. The CDR3 extends over 12 amino acids. Germline assignment: CDR1 SNHLY and CDR2 FYNNEI. The CDR3 protein is CASLGASYEQYF. CDR3 bases: TGTGCCAGCTTGGGGGCGTCGTACGAGCAGTACTTC.